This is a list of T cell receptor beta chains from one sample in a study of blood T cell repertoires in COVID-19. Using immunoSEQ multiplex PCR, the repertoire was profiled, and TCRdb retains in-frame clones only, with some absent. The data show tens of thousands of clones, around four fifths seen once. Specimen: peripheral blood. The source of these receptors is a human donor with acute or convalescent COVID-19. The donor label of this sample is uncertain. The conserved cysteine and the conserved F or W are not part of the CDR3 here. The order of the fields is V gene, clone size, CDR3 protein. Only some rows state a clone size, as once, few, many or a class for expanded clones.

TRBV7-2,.,ASSSSGIKAGELF
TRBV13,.,ASSLWTGGDEQY
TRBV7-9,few,ATQSVSNQPQH
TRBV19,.,ASSMSFRGNQPQH
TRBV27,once,ASKPKQGLENTEAF
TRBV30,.,ALRGGAGNQPQH
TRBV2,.,ASSGGSEQF
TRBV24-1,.,ATSDAESTDTQY
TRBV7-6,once,ASSSDPRDRTNSPLH
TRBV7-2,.,ASSLDGLNTIY
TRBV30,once,AWQTGGNTIY
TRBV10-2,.,ASTPEGRGAYNEQF
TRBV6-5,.,ASGSTGEQY
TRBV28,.,ASRNSGGYT
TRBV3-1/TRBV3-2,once,ASSQVFSRGGYT
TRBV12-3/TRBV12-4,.,ASSLLSTDTQY
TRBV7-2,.,ASSWTESEEAF
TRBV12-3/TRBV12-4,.,ASSPGQGQKLF
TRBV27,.,ASSQRQGGDTQY
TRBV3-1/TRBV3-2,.,ASSHLAGGNQPQH
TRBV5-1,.,ASSSQGGDTEAF
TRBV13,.,ASSFGGTSNSPLH
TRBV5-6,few,ASSFRIGGETQY
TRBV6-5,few,ASSYSGLGNTIY
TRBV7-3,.,ASSSQGIRADTQY
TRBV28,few,ASSPLNSPLH
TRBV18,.,ASSPPVGEGYT
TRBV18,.,ASSPRTGGETEAF
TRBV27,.,ASSQGTGSNQPQH